This passage covers 11 T cell receptor beta chains from one sample sequenced in a study of sequential checkpoint blockade in melanoma. Treatment here: randomized to nivolumab then ipilimumab (arm A) or the reverse (arm B). Clones were read by immunoSEQ multiplex PCR, and TCRdb kept only the in-frame ones, dropping some. The sample has 27,000 or so clones; about three quarters are singletons. The sample was CD8+ T cells sorted from blood (inferred from file names), taken from a patient given nivolumab and ipilimumab in sequence. The origin of the receptors is a human donor with melanoma.

The genes are TRBV2 and TRBJ2-7; TRBD2 aligns across 7 bases. Germline CDR1 is SNHLY and CDR2 is FYNNEI. CDR3 size: 16 residues. J was trimmed by 1 base and V by 2 bases; bases with no gene match: 8. As DNA, the CDR3 is TGTGCCAGCAGTGAATGGGTGGCGGGGGAGTCCTACGAGCAGTACTTC. Protein: CASSEWVAGESYEQYF.

The chain recombines TRBV28 with TRBJ1-1, with D possibly TRBD1 on 5 matching bases. Trimming pared 7 bases from V and 1 base from J, leaving 7 bases between. CDR3 size: 12 residues. Germline V gives CDR1 MDHEN, CDR2 SYDVKM. CDR3 loop: CASKRGNTEAFF. CDR3 DNA: TGTGCCAGCAAAAGGGGGAACACTGAAGCTTTCTTT.

The V gene is TRBV29-1, the J gene TRBJ1-2; maybe TRBD1 (5 bases). V gave up 5 bases and J gave up 4 bases, with 14 bases separating them. The CDR3 runs to 13 residues. The germline CDR1 and CDR2 sequences are SQVTM and ANQGSEA. The CDR3, as DNA: TGCAGCGTTCCAAGGGGCAGTATCTATGGCTACACCTTC. This gives the protein CSVPRGSIYGYTF.

This chain joins TRBV9 and TRBJ2-3, with 7 bases identical to TRBD2. V shed 3 bases, J shed 0 bases, and the junction held 4 bases outside the gene matches. CDR3 length equals 15 residues. Germline-derived CDR1 and CDR2 are SGDLS and YYNGEE. The DNA of the CDR3 is TGTGCCAGCAGCGCAGCGGGGCGTAGCACAGATACGCAGTATTTT. Encoded protein: CASSAAGRSTDTQYF.

V is TRBV7-6 and J is TRBJ1-1, with 10 bases identical to TRBD1. The V gene end was trimmed by 4 bases and the J gene end by 1 base; junction bases not matched to a gene: 0. Germline CDR1 reads SGHVS; CDR2 reads FNYEAQ. The CDR3 is 14 amino acids. The CDR3 nucleotides are TGTGCCAGCAGCTGGGACAGGGGGAACACTGAAGCTTTCTTT. Translating it yields CASSWDRGNTEAFF.

The rearrangement links TRBV6-5 to TRBJ1-1, with TRBD1 matching over 9 bases. The CDR3 runs 15 residues. V gave up 2 bases and J gave up 7 bases; unmatched junction bases: 8. CDR1 and CDR2 from the germline V gene are MNHEY and SVGAGI. The CDR3 coding sequence is TGTGCCAGCAGTTACCGGGCCACAGGGGGCGGTGAAGCTTTCTTT. This translates into CASSYRATGGGEAFF.

This clone was counted only a few times. This chain joins TRBV11-2 and TRBJ2-7; D gene unclear. The CDR3 runs to 14 residues. The V gene's germline CDR1 is SGHAT and CDR2 FQNNGV. V was trimmed by 1 base and J by 2 bases, leaving 9 bases between them. CDR3 loop: CASSLGLATYEQYF. CDR3 nucleotide sequence: TGTGCCAGCAGCTTAGGACTCGCTACCTACGAGCAGTACTTC.

This chain connects TRBV7-2 to TRBJ2-7; D is ambiguous. The CDR3 runs 13 residues. V was clipped by 5 bases and J by 1 base, with 9 bases between them. Germline V gene lookup returns CDR1 SGHTA and CDR2 FQGNSA. DNA for the CDR3: TGTGCCAGCAGCCCCCCGGGTTCCTACGAGCAGTACTTC. Its protein product is CASSPPGSYEQYF. The variable domain in full, with the rest retrieved from reference TRBV7-2 and TRBJ2-7, is GAGVSQSPSNKVTEKGKDVELRCDPISGHTALYWYRQSLGQGLEFLIYFQGNSAPDKSGLPSDRFSAERTGGSVSTLTIQRTQQEDSAVYLCASSPPGSYEQYFGPGTRLTVT.

V usage is TRBV7-6 and J usage is TRBJ1-1; 7 positions agree with TRBD1. In germline, CDR1 is SGHVS, CDR2 FNYEAQ. The CDR3 length is 13 residues. After removal of 0 bases from V and 8 bases from J, the junction contained 3 bases not matched to a gene. CDR3 in amino acids: CASSLAPGQEAFF. The CDR3 coding sequence is TGTGCCAGCAGCTTAGCACCGGGACAGGAAGCTTTCTTT.

The genes are TRBV28 and TRBJ2-5; TRBD1 might be the D (5 bases). The J call may not be correct, given that the DNA end is closer to TRBJ2-7. The CDR3 is made up of 12 amino acids. The V gene's germline CDR1 is MDHEN and CDR2 SYDVKM. CDR3 loop: CASRPGWREQYF. DNA for the CDR3: TGTGCCAGCAGGCCAGGGTGGCGCGAGCAGTACTTC.

By share, this clone counts as medium-sized (0.01 to 0.1%). V usage is TRBV2 and J usage is TRBJ2-7; tentative D call: TRBD2 (6 bases). The CDR3 extends over 14 amino acids. Trimming took off 4 bases at V and 4 bases at J, with 14 bases between the two ends. Germline lookup yields CDR1 SNHLY and CDR2 FYNNEI. The CDR3 region has the DNA TGTGCCAGCAGTGGTCCCTCCGGGAGATACGAGCAGTACTTC. This translates into CASSGPSGRYEQYF.